Presented here are 13 T cell receptor beta chains from one specimen sequenced in a study of shared clonotypes between healthy human individuals. It was CD45RO-negative cells, positively selected for CCR7, that made up naive CD8 cells, with terminally differentiated effector memory CD45RA+ cells excluded. This table comes from immunoSEQ multiplex PCR, and its TCRdb copy is limited to in-frame clones, with some not included. Of around 2,000,000 clones in the sample, just under 95% were seen once. Sequencing input: naive CD8+ T cells sorted from blood. These receptors were taken from a young man in good health.

V is TRBV28 and J is TRBJ1-4; no reliable D call. Trimming took off 11 bases at V and 5 bases at J, with 9 bases between the two ends. Germline V gene sequence: CDR1 MDHEN, CDR2 SYDVKM. The CDR3 is made up of 11 amino acids. The CDR3 bases are TGTGCCCTCCCCAAAAATGAAAAACTGTTTTTT. Protein sequence: CALPKNEKLFF.

V gene TRBV19 combines with J gene TRBJ2-7, with 10 bases matching TRBD2. Trimming at V came to 5 bases and at J to 4 bases, leaving 8 bases not matched to a gene. CDR1 LNHDA and CDR2 SQIVND come from the germline V gene (reference sequence). This CDR3 region has 15 residues. The CDR3, as DNA: TGTGCCAGTAGTCCCTTCGAGCGGGAGGGGTACGAGCAGTACTTC. Amino acids: CASSPFEREGYEQYF.

The chain combines TRBV6-5 with TRBJ1-2; TRBD1 matches 8 bases. The junction had 8 bases not matched to a gene; V was cut back by 6 bases and J by 8 bases. CDR3 length: 13 amino acids. Germline CDR1 MNHEY, CDR2 SVGAGI. The CDR3 region is CASSLTGGQGYTF. The DNA for the CDR3 is TGTGCCAGCAGCCTTACAGGGGGACAAGGCTACACCTTC.

The count of this clone is one. The J gene is TRBJ2-7, the V gene TRBV29-1; weak D call: TRBD1 (5 bases). The length of the CDR3 is 15 residues. Germline V CDR1 and CDR2: SQVTM, ANQGSEA. The V and J ends lost 6 bases and 0 bases respectively, with 18 bases between them. The CDR3 is CSVHLVDTSSYEQYF. The CDR3 DNA reads TGCAGCGTCCATTTGGTGGACACGAGCTCCTACGAGCAGTACTTC.

V usage is TRBV6-5 and J usage is TRBJ2-3; 7 nucleotides align to TRBD2. Trimming removed 4 bases from V and 1 base from J; junction bases left unmatched: 8. The CDR3 consists of 16 residues. Germline assignment: CDR1 MNHEY and CDR2 SVGAGI. The CDR3 sequence is CASSSRYLAGTDTQYF. The CDR3 bases are TGTGCCAGCAGTTCTCGGTACCTAGCGGGCACAGATACGCAGTATTTT.

The V gene is TRBV7-9, the J gene TRBJ2-5; maybe TRBD1 (6 bases). Deletions cut 5 bases from V and 5 bases from J, with 18 bases between. The germline V gene encodes CDR1 SEHNR and CDR2 FQNEAQ (reference sequence). The CDR3 sequence is 15 residues long. CDR3 sequence: CASSPRRTVEETQYF. CDR3 bases: TGTGCCAGCAGCCCCCGACGGACAGTGGAGGAGACCCAGTACTTC. The whole variable domain, remainder taken from reference TRBV7-9 and TRBJ2-5, is DTGVSQNPRHKITKRGQNVTFRCDPISEHNRLYWYRQTLGQGPEFLTYFQNEAQLEKSRLLSDRFSAERPKGSFSTLEIQRTEQGDSAMYLCASSPRRTVEETQYFGPGTRLLVL.

The V and J genes are TRBV5-6 and TRBJ2-7, with TRBD1 identical over 10 bases. Trimming took 6 bases from V and 2 from J; bases not matched to a gene: 5. The CDR3 totals 14 residues. Germline-derived CDR1 and CDR2 are SGHDT and YYEEEE. The CDR3 sequence: CASTWDRGAYEQYF. The DNA of the CDR3 is TGTGCCAGCACCTGGGACAGGGGAGCCTACGAGCAGTACTTC.

The chain carries TRBV5-8 and TRBJ2-7; D is uncertain. Germline values: CDR1 SGHTS, CDR2 YDEGEE. Trimming removed 4 bases at V and 0 bases at J, with 14 bases between. The CDR3 loop spans 15 amino acids. Written as DNA, the CDR3 is TGTGCCAGCAGCCCCTTTGGTGGGAACTCCTACGAGCAGTACTTC. It encodes CASSPFGGNSYEQYF.

The genes are TRBV5-6 and TRBJ1-2, with 8 bases aligning to TRBD1. V lost 4 bases and J lost 6; bases outside the gene matches: 17. CDR3 length: 17 amino acids. The germline V gene encodes CDR1 SGHDT and CDR2 YYEEEE. This CDR3 is CASSPGQGGVEVHGYTF. Here the CDR3 DNA reads TGTGCCAGCAGCCCCGGACAGGGAGGGGTTGAGGTCCATGGCTACACCTTC.

This sequence joins TRBV2 and TRBJ1-1; no clear D gene. Per germline, CDR1 SNHLY and CDR2 FYNNEI. CDR3 length: 10 amino acids. The V end lost 11 bases, the J end lost 6 bases, and 10 bases lay between the germline ends. CDR3 nucleotides: TGTGCCTCCGCCGGGGCTGAAGCTTTCTTT. Amino acids: CASAGAEAFF.

The chain is built from TRBV5-6 and TRBJ1-1; D gene ambiguous. V lost 4 bases, J lost 6 bases, and 19 bases lay in between. CDR1 and CDR2 (germline): SGHDT, YYEEEE. This CDR3 is built from 15 residues. The CDR3 is CASSPIAPGRAEAFF. In DNA, the CDR3 is TGTGCCAGCAGCCCTATTGCCCCGGGGAGGGCTGAAGCTTTCTTT.

This chain uses TRBV4-1 with TRBJ2-1, with 8 bases that match TRBD2. V lost 2 bases to trimming and J lost 1 base; unmatched junction nucleotides: 7. CDR3 length equals 17 residues. Germline loops: CDR1 MGHRA, CDR2 YSYEKL. This CDR3 is CASSQKEAGVSYNEQFF. CDR3 bases: TGCGCCAGCAGCCAAAAGGAAGCGGGAGTGTCCTACAATGAGCAGTTCTTC.

This sequence joins TRBV29-1 and TRBJ1-1, with no clear D. Germline CDR1 is SQVTM and CDR2 is ANQGSEA. This CDR3 comprises 15 residues. V lost 3 bases and J lost 5, with 19 bases in between. The CDR3 spells CSVEDYPDGGTEAFF. The CDR3 nucleotides read TGCAGCGTTGAGGACTACCCTGACGGTGGTACTGAAGCTTTCTTT.